The sequence of this T cell receptor beta chain was determined in a study of Graves' ophthalmopathy and Graves' hyperthyroidism. Whole-study results and caveats: Blood also contained most of the expanded thyroid clonotypes above 0.001 frequency. Prediction of ophthalmopathy progression reached roughly 68% sensitivity and around 76% specificity.

From germline, CDR1 is SNHLY and CDR2 FYNNEI. CDR3 size: 16 residues. Unmatched junction bases numbered 8, after V lost 6 bases and J lost 0 bases. Hyperthyroidism was new, under 2 months, in patients aged 18 to 65. Diagnosis used clinical symptoms, serum thyroxine, TRAb, thyroid ultrasound and orbital computed tomography. This clonotype was recorded at least ten times. What it recognizes is unknown. RNA transcripts were the source from which TCR beta CDR3 regions were amplified. Following a first-round RT-PCR that used HTBI primers, a second-round multiplex PCR was carried out. A single record per CDR3 protein comes from TCRdb applying MiXCR to the multiplex PCR reads. Among about 1.2 million distinct CDR3 sequences, 36% were seen once, and the ten largest hold around 10%.

This clonotype was sampled from an adult man with Graves' hyperthyroidism. The chain couples TRBV2 to TRBJ1-5; 7 nucleotides agree with TRBD1. Sequencing was carried out using peripheral blood or thyroid tissue (not recorded which). The CDR3 coding sequence is TGTGCCAGCAGGACTAACAGGGGTTATAGCAATCAGCCCCAGCATTTT. Its protein is CASRTNRGYSNQPQHF.